This T cell receptor (beta chain) was documented in a study of T-cell memory formation after mild COVID-19. This clonotype was recorded a few times. Its antigen is undetermined. The ends lost 3 bases at V and 10 bases at J; junction bases unmatched: 7. CDR1 and CDR2 from the germline V gene are DFQATT and SNEGSKA (reference sequence). The CDR3 extends over 14 amino acids. MiXCR was run by TCRdb on the 5' RACE reads, yielding one entry per CDR3 protein. The repertoire holds some 180,000 distinct CDR3 sequences, with 18% as singletons. Study-wide findings and caveats: Pre-infection memory showed some responding clones, and this suggested that cross-reactive memory joined.

The V gene is TRBV20-1, the J gene TRBJ2-1; 12 nucleotides agree with TRBD2. Sequenced input: PBMCs or a T cell subset sorted from them (not recorded which). The TCR originated in a young man who had mild COVID-19 (a few samples of this study predate the infection). Cell type and time point are not known. CDR3 protein: CSASPSGGAGEQFF. The CDR3 DNA reads as TGCAGTGCTAGTCCTAGCGGGGGGGCCGGGGAGCAGTTCTTC.